This entry lists 19 T cell receptor beta chains sequenced from one sample in a study of blood T cell repertoires in COVID-19. The method was immunoSEQ multiplex PCR; TCRdb's version includes in-frame clones alone and lacks a portion of them. The data show more than 25,000 clones, approximately 84% seen once. Specimen: peripheral blood. All receptors derive from a man between 50 and 59 years old with active or convalescent COVID-19.

This chain links TRBV29-1 with TRBJ2-7, with 12 bases identical to TRBD1. Germline CDR1 SQVTM, CDR2 ANQGSEA. The CDR3 extends over 12 amino acids. V lost 7 bases to trimming and J lost 5 bases; unmatched junction nucleotides: 3. CDR3 sequence (DNA): TGCAGCGCCGGGACAGGGGGCCACGAGCAGTACTTC. As protein: CSAGTGGHEQYF.

The V gene is TRBV29-1, the J gene TRBJ1-4; D might be TRBD1 (5 bases). The CDR3 extends over 13 amino acids. Germline V CDR1 and CDR2: SQVTM, ANQGSEA. V was pared by 1 base and J by 8 bases, with 11 bases between. The CDR3 is CSVEGRGQEKLFF. For the CDR3, the DNA is TGCAGCGTTGAAGGGAGGGGTCAGGAAAAACTGTTTTTT. The variable domain in full, completed from reference TRBV29-1 and TRBJ1-4, reads SAVISQKPSRDICQRGTSLTIQCQVDSQVTMMFWYRQQPGQSLTLIATANQGSEATYESGFVIDKFPISRPNLTFSTLTVSNMSPEDSSIYLCSVEGRGQEKLFFGSGTQLSVL.

V usage is TRBV10-2 and J usage is TRBJ2-3, with D maybe TRBD1 (5 bases). This CDR3 comprises 14 residues. V lost 7 bases, J lost 2 bases, and 13 bases lay in between. The germline V gene has CDR1 WSHSY and CDR2 SAAADI. CDR3 nucleotides: TGCGCCAGCAACCAGGGTAAAAACACAGATACGCAGTATTTT. This encodes CASNQGKNTDTQYF.

This clone was counted only a few times. The chain is built from TRBV23-1 and TRBJ1-3; 9 bases match TRBD1. TRBV23-1 is treated as an ORF (open reading frame) with a function not yet certain. J gave up 2 bases and V 6 bases, and 5 bases lay outside the gene matches. The CDR3 runs 15 residues. The CDR3 is CASSSGQGPGNTIYF. CDR3 nucleotides: TGCGCCAGCAGCTCGGGACAGGGCCCTGGAAACACCATATATTTT.

V usage is TRBV5-1 and J usage is TRBJ2-7, with 8 positions matching TRBD1. Trimming at V came to 1 base and at J to 2 bases, leaving 11 bases not matched to a gene. Germline CDR1 and CDR2: SGHRS and YFSETQ. The CDR3 is 17 amino acids. CDR3 protein: CASSLFPLTQGAYEQYF. The CDR3 nucleotides read TGCGCCAGCAGCTTGTTCCCCCTCACACAGGGGGCCTACGAGCAGTACTTC.

This rearrangement joins TRBV11-2 to TRBJ2-3, with 7 nucleotides matching TRBD2. With 2 bases clipped from V and 1 base from J, the junction kept 6 bases outside the gene matches. CDR3 length equals 16 residues. Per the germline V gene, CDR1 is SGHAT and CDR2 is FQNNGV. CDR3 protein: CASSLYPGGGTDTQYF. The DNA for the CDR3 is TGTGCCAGCAGCTTATATCCGGGAGGTGGCACAGATACGCAGTATTTT.

The chain links TRBV11-1 to TRBJ2-3; TRBD2 matches 12 bases. The V and J ends lost 4 bases and 0 bases, in that order; junction bases with no gene match: 2. The length of the CDR3 is 16 residues. CDR1 and CDR2 (germline): SGHAT, FQDESV (reference sequence). The CDR3 is CASSSGTSGSTDTQYF. CDR3 coding DNA: TGTGCCAGCAGCTCCGGGACTAGCGGGAGCACAGATACGCAGTATTTT.

The V call is TRBV6-6, the J call TRBJ2-3; 10 positions match TRBD2. V dropped 6 bases and J dropped 2; count of bases not matched to a gene: 8. Per the germline V gene, CDR1 is MNHNY and CDR2 is SVGAGI (reference sequence). This CDR3 is 16 amino acids long. The CDR3 nucleotides are TGTGCCAGCAGCCTGACTAGCGGGCGAAACACAGATACGCAGTATTTT. It yields the protein CASSLTSGRNTDTQYF.

This clone was counted between two and nine times. The chain has TRBV21-1 and TRBJ2-5; the D call TRBD1 from the table was never checked on the DNA. TRBV21-1 is a documented pseudogene. The CDR3 is 16 residues long. The CDR3 sequence is CASSKGPGQGQETQYF. The DNA for the CDR3 is TGTGCCAGCAGCAAAGGTCCAGGACAGGGCCAAGAGACCCAGTACTTC.

This clone has a handful of counts. The chain joins TRBV19 to TRBJ1-4; unclear D gene. This CDR3 has 12 residues. Germline V gene lookup returns CDR1 LNHDA and CDR2 SQIVND (reference sequence). V lost 3 bases and J 8 bases, leaving 7 bases between the germline ends. The CDR3 reads CASSIPQEKLFF. The CDR3 region has the DNA TGTGCCAGTAGTATCCCCCAGGAAAAACTGTTTTTT. Full variable domain (outside the CDR3, taken from reference TRBV19 and TRBJ1-4): DGGITQSPKYLFRKEGQNVTLSCEQNLNHDAMYWYRQDPGQGLRLIYYSQIVNDFQKGDIAEGYSVSREKKESFPLTVTSAQKNPTAFYLCASSIPQEKLFFGSGTQLSVL.

The chain combines TRBV28 with TRBJ1-1; weak D call: TRBD1 (5 bases). The germline CDR1 and CDR2 sequences are MDHEN and SYDVKM. V was pared by 2 bases and J by 4 bases, with 8 bases between. The length of the CDR3 is 13 residues. In nucleotides, the CDR3 is TGTGCCAGCAGTTTAGGAGGGACCACTGAAGCTTTCTTT. This encodes CASSLGGTTEAFF.

This chain joins TRBV11-2 and TRBJ2-7; D gene uncertain. V lost 3 bases, J lost 1 base, and 10 bases lay in between. The CDR3 totals 14 residues. Germline values: CDR1 SGHAT, CDR2 FQNNGV. The CDR3, as DNA: TGTGCCAGCAGCTTCTTGGCCGTTTCCTACGAGCAGTACTTC. It codes for CASSFLAVSYEQYF.

The chain has TRBV6-5 and TRBJ2-3, with TRBD1 matching over 7 bases. This CDR3 region has 14 residues. Germline V gene data show CDR1 as MNHEY and CDR2 as SVGAGI. V lost 7 bases to trimming and J lost 1 base; unmatched junction nucleotides: 5. This CDR3 is CASKDRVGTDTQYF. The CDR3 region has the DNA TGTGCCAGCAAAGACAGGGTCGGCACAGATACGCAGTATTTT.

The chain uses TRBV10-2 and TRBJ2-2; 10 positions match TRBD2. J was trimmed by 6 bases and V by 6 bases; bases with no gene match: 10. The CDR3 spans 16 residues. In germline, CDR1 is WSHSY, CDR2 SAAADI. The CDR3 loop is CASRRASGSLSGELFF. CDR3 nucleotides: TGCGCCAGCAGGAGAGCTAGCGGGAGTCTTTCCGGGGAGCTGTTTTTT.

The chain uses TRBV10-3 and TRBJ1-2, with a weak D call TRBD1 (5 bases). Germline values: CDR1 ENHRY, CDR2 SYGVKD. V was cut by 0 bases and J by 6 bases, with 8 bases left in between. This CDR3 is 13 amino acids long. CDR3 coding DNA: TGTGCCATCAGTGAGTCGCCGGGGGATGGCTACACCTTC. Amino acids: CAISESPGDGYTF.

The V and J genes are TRBV7-9 and TRBJ2-1; the match to TRBD2 covers 8 bases. Germline V gene lookup returns CDR1 SEHNR and CDR2 FQNEAQ (reference sequence). The CDR3 spans 16 residues. V shed 2 bases and J 3 bases; nucleotides not matched to a gene: 6. In DNA, the CDR3 is TGTGCCAGCAGCTTACTCGGCGGGAGGTACTACAATGAGCAGTTCTTC. It translates to CASSLLGGRYYNEQFF. Complete variable domain (other parts from reference TRBV7-9 and TRBJ2-1): DTGVSQNPRHKITKRGQNVTFRCDPISEHNRLYWYRQTLGQGPEFLTYFQNEAQLEKSRLLSDRFSAERPKGSFSTLEIQRTEQGDSAMYLCASSLLGGRYYNEQFFGPGTRLTVL.

This clone was found a few times. V gene TRBV29-1 combines with J gene TRBJ1-4, with unresolved D. This CDR3 is built from 12 residues. The germline CDR1 and CDR2 sequences are SQVTM and ANQGSEA. The V gene lost 4 bases and the J gene lost 7 bases, with 10 bases spanning the gap. CDR3 region: CSVGRHSEKLFF. DNA for the CDR3: TGCAGCGTTGGTCGCCACTCTGAAAAACTGTTTTTT.

This clone appeared many times. The V call is TRBV4-1, the J call TRBJ1-5, with TRBD1 as a possible D gene (5 bases). There are 15 residues in the CDR3. Trimming shortened V by 3 bases and J by 2 bases, and 11 bases separated the two germline ends. Looked up from germline, CDR1 is MGHRA and CDR2 is YSYEKL. The CDR3 loop is CASSQWGLGNQPQHF. DNA of the CDR3: TGCGCCAGCAGCCAGTGGGGACTGGGCAATCAGCCCCAGCATTTT.

This rearrangement joins TRBV18 to TRBJ2-2; 8 bases align to TRBD1. V was pared by 3 bases and J by 5 bases, with 5 bases of the junction left unmatched. Germline-derived CDR1 and CDR2 are KGHSH and LQKENI. The CDR3 runs 15 residues. Here the CDR3 reads CASSPGQGRTGELFF. Here the CDR3 DNA reads TGTGCCAGCTCACCTGGACAGGGAAGGACCGGGGAGCTGTTTTTT.